The 18 T cell receptor beta chains given below trace back to one sample, sequenced in a study of cytomegalovirus exposure and HLA in healthy donors. The PCR employed 60 Vbeta primers together with 13 Jbeta primers. Clones were read by immunoSEQ multiplex PCR, and TCRdb kept only the in-frame ones, dropping some. The data hold 100,000 or so clones, with less than 85% observed a single time. The source material was PBMCs. The receptors originated from a man aged 18 to 35 in good health and CMV-seronegative.

The CDR3, as DNA: TGTGCCAGCAGTGGCGGGAGTATCTCCTACAATGAGCAGTTCTTC. It encodes CASSGGSISYNEQFF. The chain employs TRBV11-2 and TRBJ2-1, with TRBD2 matching 7 bases. The CDR3 consists of 15 residues. Germline V lookup: CDR1 SGHAT, CDR2 FQNNGV. Germline trimming cut 6 bases from V and 0 bases from J; bases unmatched to any gene: 5.

The rearrangement uses TRBV19 and TRBJ2-2; a possible D gene is TRBD2 (7 bases). The CDR3 is 15 residues long. Germline V gives CDR1 LNHDA, CDR2 SQIVND (reference sequence). Deletions cut 4 bases from V and 7 bases from J, with 16 bases between. The CDR3 DNA reads TGTGCCAGTAGTAGGGGGGGCGGCGGTGGCGGGGAGCTGTTTTTT. Translated, it gives CASSRGGGGGGELFF.

The V call is TRBV5-4, the J call TRBJ2-7; D is possibly TRBD1 (7 bases). Germline CDR1 SGHNT, CDR2 YYREEE (reference sequence). V was cut by 4 bases and J by 6 bases, with 20 bases left in between. The CDR3 is made up of 15 amino acids. The CDR3 sequence: CASSPPTGPGGEQYF. DNA of the CDR3: TGTGCCAGCAGCCCTCCGACAGGGCCCGGGGGCGAGCAGTACTTC.

The chain joins TRBV27 to TRBJ1-5, with D uncertain. Trimming removed 2 bases at V and 3 bases at J, with 8 bases between. The CDR3 is made up of 14 amino acids. From germline, CDR1 is MNHEY and CDR2 SMNVEV (reference sequence). The CDR3 sequence is CASSLGQFNQPQHF. The CDR3 DNA reads TGTGCCAGCAGTTTAGGTCAGTTCAATCAGCCCCAGCATTTT.

This clone was found a few times. The chain uses TRBV7-9 and TRBJ2-7; TRBD2 agrees at 12 bases. Trimming cost V 6 bases and J 6 bases; bases outside gene matches: 12. CDR1 and CDR2 (germline): SEHNR, FQNEAQ (reference sequence). The CDR3 runs 16 residues. DNA for the CDR3: TGTGCCAGCAGTGGGCTAGCGGGAGGGATCGGACGCGAGCAGTACTTC. Protein product: CASSGLAGGIGREQYF.

A word on this clone: One end of the junction varies from germline; a read error may be responsible. V gene TRBV6-1 combines with J gene TRBJ1-5; D is uncertain. The CDR3 loop spans 13 amino acids. The germline gives CDR1 MNHNS, CDR2 SASEGT. The CDR3 nucleotides are TGTGCCAGCAGACCGGCTAGCAATCAGCCCCAGCACTTT. Encoded protein: CASRPASNQPQHF.

This sequence joins TRBV4-1 and TRBJ1-3; unclear D gene. Germline assignment: CDR1 MGHRA and CDR2 YSYEKL. The V and J ends lost 1 base and 0 bases respectively, with 10 bases between them. This CDR3 region has 16 residues. The CDR3 sequence is CASSQGVRSSGNTIYF. For the CDR3, the DNA is TGCGCCAGCAGCCAAGGGGTCCGGAGCTCTGGAAACACCATATATTTT.

The chain has TRBV5-1 and TRBJ2-1; 13 bases are shared with TRBD2. This CDR3 has 15 amino acids. V was pared by 4 bases and J by 5 bases, with 3 bases of the junction left unmatched. From germline, CDR1 is SGHRS and CDR2 YFSETQ. The CDR3 is CASSLGTSGNNEQFF. The DNA for the CDR3 is TGCGCCAGCAGCCTGGGGACTAGCGGGAACAATGAGCAGTTCTTC.

The table lists this clone with a few counts. The chain uses TRBV28 and TRBJ1-6; no definite D call. V was pared by 3 bases and J by 6 bases, with 9 bases between. Germline V gives CDR1 MDHEN, CDR2 SYDVKM. The CDR3 loop spans 14 amino acids. The CDR3 coding sequence is TGTGCCAGCAGTTTTCTCAGACTTAATTCACCCCTCCACTTT. Translated, it gives CASSFLRLNSPLHF.

About this clone itself: A junction boundary mismatches the germline segment, possibly from a read error. The chain is built from TRBV11-1 and TRBJ2-3; TRBD2 matches 12 bases. CDR3 length equals 13 residues. Per the germline V gene, CDR1 is SGHAT and CDR2 is FQDESV (reference sequence). The CDR3: CASSLLGLAGMFF. CDR3 DNA sequence: TGTGCCAGCAGCTTACTCGGACTAGCGGGGATGTTTTTT.

V gene TRBV7-9 combines with J gene TRBJ2-1; 10 positions agree with TRBD1. The CDR3 is made up of 15 amino acids. The V gene end was trimmed by 4 bases and the J gene end by 8 bases; junction bases not matched to a gene: 8. Germline CDR1 and CDR2: SEHNR and FQNEAQ (reference sequence). The CDR3 sequence: CASSSGQGDRDEQFF. CDR3 DNA sequence: TGTGCCAGCAGCTCCGGACAGGGGGACAGGGATGAGCAGTTCTTC.

The J gene is TRBJ1-4, the V gene TRBV5-1; 10 bases line up with TRBD1. CDR3 size: 14 residues. The V segment lost 3 bases and the J segment 5 bases; nucleotides outside the gene matches: 1. CDR1 SGHRS and CDR2 YFSETQ come from the germline V gene. The CDR3 DNA is TGCGCCAGCAGCTCGACAGGGGGCAATGAAAAACTGTTTTTT. Translation gives CASSSTGGNEKLFF.

The chain uses TRBV6-6 and TRBJ2-2, with 7 bases identical to TRBD2. CDR3 size: 15 residues. Germline V CDR1 and CDR2: MNHNY, SVGAGI (reference sequence). V was pared by 5 bases and J by 3 bases, with 6 bases of the junction left unmatched. Written as DNA, the CDR3 is TGTGCCAGCAGTCGGGCGGGAGATGACACCGGGGAGCTGTTTTTT. Translation gives CASSRAGDDTGELFF.

This chain connects TRBV13 to TRBJ2-2; 9 nucleotides align to TRBD2. CDR3 length: 17 amino acids. Unmatched junction bases numbered 4, after V lost 0 bases and J lost 2 bases. CDR1 is PRHDT and CDR2 is FYEKMQ in the germline V gene (reference sequence). The CDR3 here is CASSLGSGSPNTGELFF. The CDR3 coding sequence is TGTGCCAGCAGCTTAGGTAGCGGGAGCCCAAACACCGGGGAGCTGTTTTTT.

The gene calls are TRBV29-1 and TRBJ1-1; tentative D call: TRBD1 (5 bases). The CDR3 length is 11 residues. Germline loops: CDR1 SQVTM, CDR2 ANQGSEA. Trimming removed 3 bases from V and 6 bases from J, with 8 bases in between. In DNA, the CDR3 is TGCAGCGTTGACCGGGGGTCTGAAGCTTTCTTT. Protein sequence: CSVDRGSEAFF.

The chain joins TRBV5-1 to TRBJ1-1; D call uncertain. Germline CDR1 and CDR2: SGHRS and YFSETQ. Trimming left V 4 bases short and J 2 bases short, with 15 bases between. The CDR3 covers 15 residues. Written as DNA, the CDR3 is TGCGCCAGCAGCGTGCAATCGGTCCGTAACACTGAAGCTTTCTTT. Translation gives CASSVQSVRNTEAFF.

This rearrangement joins TRBV13 to TRBJ1-1; D remains unclear. V was trimmed by 4 bases and J by 1 base, leaving 4 bases between them. CDR3 size: 12 residues. Looked up from germline, CDR1 is PRHDT and CDR2 is FYEKMQ (reference sequence). CDR3 coding DNA: TGTGCCAGCAGCTCCAAGAACACTGAAGCTTTCTTT. It specifies CASSSKNTEAFF.

The V call is TRBV6-5, the J call TRBJ1-4; D gene ambiguous. Germline CDR1 and CDR2: MNHEY and SVGAGI. This CDR3 spans 13 amino acids. Trimming removed 1 base from V and 14 bases from J, with 14 bases in between. The DNA of the CDR3 is TGTGCCAGCAGTTACTTTAGCGCGGCAGAGCTGTTTTTT. Its translation is CASSYFSAAELFF.